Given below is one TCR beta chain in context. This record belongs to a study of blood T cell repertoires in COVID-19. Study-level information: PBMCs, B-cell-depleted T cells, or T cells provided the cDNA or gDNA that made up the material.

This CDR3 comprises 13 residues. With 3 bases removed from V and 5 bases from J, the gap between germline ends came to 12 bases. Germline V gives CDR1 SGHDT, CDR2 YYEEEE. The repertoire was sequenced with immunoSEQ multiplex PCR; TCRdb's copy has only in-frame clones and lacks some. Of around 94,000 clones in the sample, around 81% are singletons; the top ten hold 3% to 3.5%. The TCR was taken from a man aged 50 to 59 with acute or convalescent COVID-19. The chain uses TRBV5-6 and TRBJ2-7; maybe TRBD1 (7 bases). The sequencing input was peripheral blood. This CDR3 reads CASSWAGGNEQYF. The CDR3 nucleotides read TGTGCCAGCAGCTGGGCAGGGGGGAACGAGCAGTACTTC.